This T cell receptor beta chain is from a study of spatial heterogeneity in lung cancer. V shed 5 bases and J shed 0 bases, with 13 bases lying between them. CDR1 MNHEY and CDR2 SVGEGT come from the germline V gene. The CDR3 consists of 15 residues. The time point denotes: blood at routine non-recurrence follow-up after resection. This clonotype showed up many times. The antigen is not known. Study results and caveats: Circulating ubiquitous expanded tumor TCRs were observed more frequently at resection than at follow-up.

One entry per CDR3 protein, called by TCRdb with MiXCR from the 5' RACE reads. The sample lists 55,000 to 75,000 distinct CDR3 sequences, 8% to 9.5% seen once, with 1.9% in the top ten. Here the sequenced sample was PBMCs, taken at follow-up. The sequence was collected from a female donor with early-stage non-small cell lung cancer. The chain couples TRBV6-2 or TRBV6-3 to TRBJ2-5; D is ambiguous. The CDR3 DNA is TGTGCCAGCAGTCACATCTTAGAAAACCAAGAGACCCAGTACTTC. It translates to CASSHILENQETQYF.